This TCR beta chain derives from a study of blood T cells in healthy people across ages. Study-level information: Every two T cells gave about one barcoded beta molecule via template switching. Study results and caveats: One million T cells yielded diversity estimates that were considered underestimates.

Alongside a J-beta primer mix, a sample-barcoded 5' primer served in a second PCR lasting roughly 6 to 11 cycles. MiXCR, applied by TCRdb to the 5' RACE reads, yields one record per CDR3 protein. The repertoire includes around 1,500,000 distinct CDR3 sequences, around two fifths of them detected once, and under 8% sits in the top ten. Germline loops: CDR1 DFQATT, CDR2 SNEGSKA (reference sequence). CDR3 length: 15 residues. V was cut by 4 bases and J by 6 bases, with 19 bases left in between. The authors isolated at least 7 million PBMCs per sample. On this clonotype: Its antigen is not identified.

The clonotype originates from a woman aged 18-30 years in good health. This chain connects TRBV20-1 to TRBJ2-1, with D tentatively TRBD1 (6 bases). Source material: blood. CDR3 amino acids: CSAKRDRRSINEQFF. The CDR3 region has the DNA TGCAGTGCTAAACGAGACAGGAGGTCTATCAATGAGCAGTTCTTC.